This T cell receptor (beta chain) is drawn from a study of blood T cell repertoires in COVID-19. Study at large: Spain, Italy and the United States supplied samples that represented acute and convalescent COVID-19. T cells, B-cell-depleted T cells, or PBMCs provided the cDNA or gDNA that served as material.

The CDR3 is 13 residues long. Looked up from germline, CDR1 is GTSNPN and CDR2 is SVGIG (reference sequence). With 2 bases removed from V and 2 bases from J, the gap between germline ends came to 10 bases. Authors' data handling: Estimation of nucleated cell counts was performed using reference gene primer amplification. Measured with immunoSEQ multiplex PCR; TCRdb has only the in-frame clones, and not every one. For V, J and clone size, that table is used; D and trimming come from the DNA. Of 400,000 to 450,000 clones in the sample, approximately 90% are singletons; the top ten hold approximately 1.5%.

The chain carries TRBV30 and TRBJ2-7; the D gene is possibly TRBD2 (5 bases). What was sequenced was peripheral blood. The TCR was taken from a woman in her thirties with active or convalescent COVID-19. CDR3 protein: CAWSLGGTYEQYF. CDR3 DNA: TGTGCCTGGAGTTTAGGAGGAACCTACGAGCAGTACTTC. Complete variable domain (other parts from reference TRBV30 and TRBJ2-7): SQTIHQWPATLVQPVGSPLSLECTVEGTSNPNLYWYRQAAGRGLQLLFYSVGIGQISSEVPQNLSASRPQDRQFILSSKKLLLSDSGFYLCAWSLGGTYEQYFGPGTRLTVT.